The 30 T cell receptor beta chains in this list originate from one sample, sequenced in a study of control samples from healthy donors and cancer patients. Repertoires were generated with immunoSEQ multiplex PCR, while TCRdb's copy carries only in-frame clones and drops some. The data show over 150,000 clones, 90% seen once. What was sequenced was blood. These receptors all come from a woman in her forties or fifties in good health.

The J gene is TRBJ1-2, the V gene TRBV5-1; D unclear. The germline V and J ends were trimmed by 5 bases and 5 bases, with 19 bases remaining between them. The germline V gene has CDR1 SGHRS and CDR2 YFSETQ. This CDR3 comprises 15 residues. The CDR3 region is CASRISQMVAYGYTF. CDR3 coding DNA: TGCGCCAGCAGGATCAGCCAGATGGTGGCTTATGGCTACACCTTC.

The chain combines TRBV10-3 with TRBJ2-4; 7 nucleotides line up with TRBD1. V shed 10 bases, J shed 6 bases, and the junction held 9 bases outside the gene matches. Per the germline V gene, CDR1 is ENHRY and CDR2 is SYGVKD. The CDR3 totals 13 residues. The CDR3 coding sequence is TGTGCCAGCGCAACAGGGGAAAGAAACATTCAGTACTTC. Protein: CASATGERNIQYF.

In nucleotides, the CDR3 is TGCGCCAGCAAGCAAAGACAGGGCTCAGGAAACACCATATATTTT. Protein sequence: CASKQRQGSGNTIYF. This chain links TRBV10-2 with TRBJ1-3; 7 bases agree with TRBD1. Germline CDR1 and CDR2: WSHSY and SAAADI. The CDR3 has 15 residues. The V and J ends lost 7 bases and 4 bases, in that order; junction bases with no gene match: 10.

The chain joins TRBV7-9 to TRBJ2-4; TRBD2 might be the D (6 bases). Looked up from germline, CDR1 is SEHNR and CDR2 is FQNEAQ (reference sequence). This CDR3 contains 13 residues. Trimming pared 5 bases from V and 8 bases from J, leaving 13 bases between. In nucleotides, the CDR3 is TGTGCCAGCAGCCCCGGGACTGGGGACATTCAGTACTTC. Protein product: CASSPGTGDIQYF.

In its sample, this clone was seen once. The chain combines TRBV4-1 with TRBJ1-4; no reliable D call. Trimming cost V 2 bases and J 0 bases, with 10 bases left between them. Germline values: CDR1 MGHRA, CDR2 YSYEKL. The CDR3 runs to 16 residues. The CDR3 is CASSQSGRATNEKLFF. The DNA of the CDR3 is TGCGCCAGCAGCCAATCCGGACGGGCAACTAATGAAAAACTGTTTTTT.

CDR3 sequence: CASRPTGVWNQPQHF. The CDR3 coding sequence is TGTGCCAGCAGACCGACAGGGGTTTGGAATCAGCCCCAGCATTTT. This sequence joins TRBV27 and TRBJ1-5, with 8 bases aligning to TRBD1. CDR1 MNHEY and CDR2 SMNVEV come from the germline V gene (reference sequence). This CDR3 region has 15 residues. Trimming removed 6 bases from V and 4 bases from J; junction bases left unmatched: 8.

The CDR3 DNA reads as TGTGCCAGCAGTGTACTCGGGACAGGGTCTAGCACAGATACGCAGTATTTT. Protein: CASSVLGTGSSTDTQYF. The gene calls are TRBV27 and TRBJ2-3; TRBD1 agrees at 9 bases. V trimming: 5 bases; J trimming: 0 bases; junction bases outside the gene matches: 9. Germline CDR1 MNHEY, CDR2 SMNVEV (reference sequence). The CDR3 is 17 amino acids.

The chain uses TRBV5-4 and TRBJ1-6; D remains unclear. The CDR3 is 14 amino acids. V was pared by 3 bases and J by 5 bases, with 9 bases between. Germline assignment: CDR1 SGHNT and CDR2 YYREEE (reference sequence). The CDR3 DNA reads TGTGCCAGCAGCTCGCCTGGGGATAATTCACCCCTCCACTTT. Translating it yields CASSSPGDNSPLHF.

Written as DNA, the CDR3 is TGTGCCTGGAGTGTGGGATACAACACTGAAGCTTTCTTT. Translated, it gives CAWSVGYNTEAFF. V and J are TRBV30 and TRBJ1-1; no clear D. V was shortened by 0 bases and J by 2 bases, with 7 bases between the two germline ends. The CDR3 length is 13 residues. CDR1 and CDR2 (germline): GTSNPN, SVGIG (reference sequence).

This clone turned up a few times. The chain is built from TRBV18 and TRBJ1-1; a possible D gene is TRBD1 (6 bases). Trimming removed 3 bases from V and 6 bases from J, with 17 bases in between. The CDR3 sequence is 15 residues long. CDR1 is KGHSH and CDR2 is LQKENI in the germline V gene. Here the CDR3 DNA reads TGTGCCAGCTCACCTGGTATGAGCGGGACATCTGAAGCTTTCTTT. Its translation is CASSPGMSGTSEAFF.

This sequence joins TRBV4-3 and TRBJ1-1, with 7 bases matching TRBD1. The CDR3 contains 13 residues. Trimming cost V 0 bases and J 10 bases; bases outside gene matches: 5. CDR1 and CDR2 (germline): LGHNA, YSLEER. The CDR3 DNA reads TGCGCCAGCAGCCAAGATACCTCAGGGGGAGCTTTCTTT. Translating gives CASSQDTSGGAFF.

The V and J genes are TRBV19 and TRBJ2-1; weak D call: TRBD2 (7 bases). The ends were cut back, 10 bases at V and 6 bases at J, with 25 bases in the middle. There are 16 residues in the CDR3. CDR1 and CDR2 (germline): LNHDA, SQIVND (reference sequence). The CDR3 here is CATRVVFWAGANEQFF. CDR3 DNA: TGTGCCACTCGGGTTGTTTTCTGGGCGGGGGCCAATGAGCAGTTCTTC.

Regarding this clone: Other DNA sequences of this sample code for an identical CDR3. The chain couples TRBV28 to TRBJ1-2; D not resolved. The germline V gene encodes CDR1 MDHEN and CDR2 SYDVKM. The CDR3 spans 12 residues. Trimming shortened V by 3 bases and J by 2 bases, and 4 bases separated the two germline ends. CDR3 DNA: TGTGCCAGCAGTTTTAGGAACTATGGCTACACCTTC. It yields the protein CASSFRNYGYTF.

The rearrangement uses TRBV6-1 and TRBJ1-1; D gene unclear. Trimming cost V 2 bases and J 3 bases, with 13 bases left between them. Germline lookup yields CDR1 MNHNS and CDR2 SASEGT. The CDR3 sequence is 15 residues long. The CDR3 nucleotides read TGTGCCAGCAGTGAACCTAGGGAGGCCCACACTGAAGCTTTCTTT. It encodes CASSEPREAHTEAFF.

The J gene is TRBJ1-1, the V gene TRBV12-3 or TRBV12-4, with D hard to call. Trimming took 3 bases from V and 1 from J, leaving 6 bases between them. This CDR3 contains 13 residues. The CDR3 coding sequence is TGTGCCAGCAGTTTGGCCGCGAACACTGAAGCTTTCTTT. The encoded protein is CASSLAANTEAFF.

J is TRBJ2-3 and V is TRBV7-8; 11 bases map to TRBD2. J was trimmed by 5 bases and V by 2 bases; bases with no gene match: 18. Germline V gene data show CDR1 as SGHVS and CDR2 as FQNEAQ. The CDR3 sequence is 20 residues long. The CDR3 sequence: CASSLTHLLLAGGRRDTQYF. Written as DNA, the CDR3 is TGTGCCAGCAGCTTAACTCACCTTCTCCTAGCGGGGGGACGTAGAGATACGCAGTATTTT.

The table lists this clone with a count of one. In DNA form, the CDR3 reads TGTGCCAGCAGCGATAGACTAGCCTACGGATCCACAGATACGCAGTATTTT. Protein product: CASSDRLAYGSTDTQYF. The rearrangement joins TRBV7-2 to TRBJ2-3; 7 bases are a match to TRBD2. The junction had 13 bases not matched to a gene; V was cut back by 5 bases and J by 2 bases. CDR1 is SGHTA, CDR2 FQGNSA, per germline. The CDR3 is 17 residues long.

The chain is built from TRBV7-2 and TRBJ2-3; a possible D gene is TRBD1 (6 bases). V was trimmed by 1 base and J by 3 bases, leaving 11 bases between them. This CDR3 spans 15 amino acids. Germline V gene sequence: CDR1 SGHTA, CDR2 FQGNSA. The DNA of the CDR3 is TGTGCCAGCAGCTTAGGGGGGCCGGAGACAGATACGCAGTATTTT. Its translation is CASSLGGPETDTQYF. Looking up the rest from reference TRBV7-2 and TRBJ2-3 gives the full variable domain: GAGVSQSPSNKVTEKGKDVELRCDPISGHTALYWYRQSLGQGLEFLIYFQGNSAPDKSGLPSDRFSAERTGGSVSTLTIQRTQQEDSAVYLCASSLGGPETDTQYFGPGTRLTVL.

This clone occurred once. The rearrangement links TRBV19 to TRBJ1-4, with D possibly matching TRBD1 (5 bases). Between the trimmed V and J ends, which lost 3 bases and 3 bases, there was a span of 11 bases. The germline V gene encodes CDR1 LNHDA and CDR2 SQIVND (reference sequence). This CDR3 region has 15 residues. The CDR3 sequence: CASSMVGTANEKLFF. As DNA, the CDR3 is TGTGCCAGTAGTATGGTGGGGACGGCTAATGAAAAACTGTTTTTT.

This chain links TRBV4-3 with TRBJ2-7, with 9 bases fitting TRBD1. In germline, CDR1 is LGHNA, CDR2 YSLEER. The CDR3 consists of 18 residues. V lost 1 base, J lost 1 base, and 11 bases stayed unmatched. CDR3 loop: CASSQGGGTGTGSYEQYF. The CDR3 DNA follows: TGCGCCAGCAGCCAAGGAGGAGGAACCGGGACAGGGTCCTACGAGCAGTACTTC.

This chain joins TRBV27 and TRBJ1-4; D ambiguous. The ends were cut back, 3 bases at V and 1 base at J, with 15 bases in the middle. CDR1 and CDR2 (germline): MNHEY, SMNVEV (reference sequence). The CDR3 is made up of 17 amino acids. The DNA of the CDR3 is TGTGCCAGCAGTTTCCGCGGACGTTTGCAAACTAATGAAAAACTGTTTTTT. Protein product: CASSFRGRLQTNEKLFF.

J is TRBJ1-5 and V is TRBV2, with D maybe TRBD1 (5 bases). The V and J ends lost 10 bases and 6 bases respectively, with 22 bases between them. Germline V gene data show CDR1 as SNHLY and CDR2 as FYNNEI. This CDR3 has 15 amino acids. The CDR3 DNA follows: TGTGCCACCGCGAGGGACGGGATGCGGAGTCAGCCCCAGCATTTT. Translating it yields CATARDGMRSQPQHF.

CDR3 protein: CASSPAGKVAGELFF. The CDR3 DNA is TGTGCCAGCTCTCCGGCAGGGAAGGTGGCCGGGGAGCTGTTTTTT. This chain links TRBV5-8 with TRBJ2-2; possible D gene TRBD1, 5 bases. CDR1 is SGHTS and CDR2 is YDEGEE in the germline V gene. The CDR3 consists of 15 residues. Trimming shortened V by 7 bases and J by 6 bases, and 19 bases separated the two germline ends.

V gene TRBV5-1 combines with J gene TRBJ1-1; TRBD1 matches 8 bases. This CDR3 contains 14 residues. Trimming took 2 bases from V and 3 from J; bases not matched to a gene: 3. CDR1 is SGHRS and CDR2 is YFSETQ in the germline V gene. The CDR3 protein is CASSLPGGYTEAFF. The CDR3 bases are TGCGCCAGCAGCTTACCAGGGGGCTACACTGAAGCTTTCTTT.

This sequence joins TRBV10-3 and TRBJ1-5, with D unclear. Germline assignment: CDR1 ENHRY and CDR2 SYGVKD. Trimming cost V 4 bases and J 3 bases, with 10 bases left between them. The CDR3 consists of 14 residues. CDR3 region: CAISAGKVNQPQHF. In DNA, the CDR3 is TGTGCCATCAGTGCTGGAAAAGTCAATCAGCCCCAGCATTTT.

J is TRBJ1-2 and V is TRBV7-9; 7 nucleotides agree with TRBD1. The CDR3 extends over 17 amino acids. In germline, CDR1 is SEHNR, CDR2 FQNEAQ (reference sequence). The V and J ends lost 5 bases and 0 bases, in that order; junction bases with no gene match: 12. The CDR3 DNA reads TGTGCCAGCAGCGCACCGGGACAGAAGGATGCTAACTATGGCTACACCTTC. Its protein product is CASSAPGQKDANYGYTF.

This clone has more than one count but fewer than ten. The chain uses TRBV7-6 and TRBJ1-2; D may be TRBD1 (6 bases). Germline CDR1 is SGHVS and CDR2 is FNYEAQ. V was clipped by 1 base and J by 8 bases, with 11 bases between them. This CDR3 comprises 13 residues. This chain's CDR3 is CASSLVAGEGYTF. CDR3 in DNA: TGTGCCAGCAGCTTAGTTGCAGGGGAGGGCTACACCTTC.

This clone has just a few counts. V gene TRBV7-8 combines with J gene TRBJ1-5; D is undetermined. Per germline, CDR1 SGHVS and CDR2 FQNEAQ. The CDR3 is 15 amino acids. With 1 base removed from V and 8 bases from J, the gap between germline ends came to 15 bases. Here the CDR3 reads CASSLGGGQSEPQHF. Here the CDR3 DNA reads TGTGCCAGCAGCTTAGGAGGCGGCCAGTCGGAGCCCCAGCATTTT.

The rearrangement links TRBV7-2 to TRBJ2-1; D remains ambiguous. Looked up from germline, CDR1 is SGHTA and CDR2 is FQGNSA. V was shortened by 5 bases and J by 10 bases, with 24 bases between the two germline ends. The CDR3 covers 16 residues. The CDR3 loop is CASSIITGLSASEQFF. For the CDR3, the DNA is TGTGCCAGCAGCATTATTACGGGCTTATCTGCCAGCGAGCAGTTCTTC.

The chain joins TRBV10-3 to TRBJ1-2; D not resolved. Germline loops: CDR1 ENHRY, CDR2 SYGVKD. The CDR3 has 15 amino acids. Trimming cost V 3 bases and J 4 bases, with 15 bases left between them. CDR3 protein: CAISDQGGRSYGYTF. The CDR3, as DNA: TGTGCCATCAGTGATCAAGGTGGGAGGTCCTATGGCTACACCTTC.